Listed below are T cell receptor beta chains from one sample, sequenced in a study of blood T cell repertoires in COVID-19. Sequencing was performed with immunoSEQ multiplex PCR; in TCRdb, only in-frame clones are kept and a portion is missing. The table lists about 320,000 clones, 85% to 90% of them singletons. Sequences were obtained from PBMCs or T cells enriched from blood (not recorded which). These TCRs come from a woman between 18 and 30 years old who had recovered from COVID-19. CDR3s include the opening cysteine and the closing phenylalanine or tryptophan. D genes are given only for firm matches. The listing skips clone size in some rows; elsewhere it reads once, few, many or a size class.

TRBJ2-7,NA,TRBD2,16,TRBV5-1,CASSPNASGSYYEQYF,TGCGCCAGCAGCCCTAACGCTAGCGGGAGCTACTACGAGCAGTACTTC
TRBJ1-2,NA,TRBD1,15,TRBV4-1,CASSQPTGGIYGYTF,TGCGCCAGCAGCCAGCCGACAGGGGGCATCTATGGCTACACCTTC
TRBJ2-2,few,TRBD2,15,TRBV9,CASSAGGLNTGELFF,TGTGCCAGCAGCGCCGGGGGGTTGAACACCGGGGAGCTGTTTTTT
TRBJ2-7,NA,NA,15,TRBV19,CASSREEGLEDEQYF,TGTGCCAGTAGTAGGGAGGAGGGGCTAGAAGACGAGCAGTACTTC
TRBJ2-7,NA,NA,12,TRBV24-1,CATASGPYEQYF,TGTGCCACCGCCAGCGGCCCCTACGAGCAGTACTTC
TRBJ1-5,NA,NA,16,TRBV9,CASSVGDNNSNQPQHF,TGTGCCAGCAGCGTGGGGGACAACAATAGCAATCAGCCCCAGCATTTT
TRBJ1-1,NA,NA,15,TRBV5-4,CASSPGTTYNTEAFF,TGTGCCAGCAGCCCCGGGACAACTTACAACACTGAAGCTTTCTTT
TRBJ1-3,NA,NA,14,TRBV28,CASSPGGSGNTIYF,TGTGCCAGCAGCCCCGGCGGTTCTGGAAACACCATATATTTT
TRBJ2-3,NA,NA,20,TRBV30,CAWSVLSVWGGRSGGDTQYF,TGTGCCTGGAGTGTACTATCTGTGTGGGGGGGCCGGTCCGGGGGAGATACGCAGTATTTT
TRBJ2-1,NA,TRBD2,16,TRBV11-2,CASSLDGLVGYNEQFF,TGTGCCAGCAGCTTAGATGGACTAGTGGGCTACAATGAGCAGTTCTTC
TRBJ2-3,NA,TRBD2,19,TRBV5-1,CASSLGLSAGGPATDTQYF,TGCGCCAGCAGCTTGGGATTGTCGGCGGGAGGGCCCGCCACAGATACGCAGTATTTT
TRBJ1-1,NA,NA,15,TRBV29-1,CSVSDRQGMNTEAFF,TGCAGCGTTTCAGACCGACAAGGCATGAACACTGAAGCTTTCTTT
TRBJ2-3,NA,TRBD2,15,TRBV19,CASSGWGLEGDTQYF,TGTGCCAGTAGTGGATGGGGACTAGAGGGAGATACGCAGTATTTT
TRBJ1-2,few,NA,17,TRBV7-9,CASSLPIRGSGNYGYTF,TGTGCCAGCAGCTTACCCATCAGGGGCAGTGGGAACTATGGCTACACCTTC
TRBJ1-2,NA,TRBD1,13,TRBV3-1/TRBV3-2,CASRQGSNYGYTF,TGTGCCAGCAGACAGGGGTCTAACTATGGCTACACCTTC
TRBJ2-7,NA,TRBD1,16,TRBV13,CASSLNAGQESYEQYF,TGTGCCAGCAGCTTAAATGCCGGACAGGAATCCTACGAGCAGTACTTC
TRBJ2-6,NA,TRBD1,14,TRBV6-5,CASRTGAGANVLTF,TGTGCCAGCAGGACAGGGGCTGGGGCCAACGTCCTGACTTTC
TRBJ1-3,NA,NA,13,TRBV11-2,CASSLDLRNTIYF,TGTGCCAGCAGCTTAGATTTAAGAAACACCATATATTTT
TRBJ1-2,NA,TRBD1,14,TRBV7-9,CASSLGQPTYGYTF,TGTGCCAGCAGCTTGGGACAGCCTACCTATGGCTACACCTTC
TRBJ2-2,NA,NA,12,TRBV12-3/TRBV12-4,CASNKGDGELFF,TGTGCCAGCAACAAAGGGGACGGGGAGCTGTTTTTT
TRBJ2-3,NA,NA,14,TRBV9,CASSAAILGDTQYF,TGTGCCAGCAGCGCCGCCATACTCGGGGATACGCAGTATTTT
TRBJ2-3,NA,NA,11,TRBV19,CASSTADTQYF,TGTGCCAGTAGTACCGCAGATACGCAGTATTTT
TRBJ2-1,NA,TRBD2,13,TRBV7-3,CASSSWTSGEQFF,TGTGCCAGCAGTTCCTGGACTAGCGGTGAGCAGTTCTTC
TRBJ1-6,few,TRBD1,15,TRBV4-2,CASSQNDRDGSPLHF,TGTGCCAGCAGCCAAAATGACAGGGACGGTTCACCCCTCCACTTT
TRBJ2-2,few,TRBD2,13,TRBV6-5,CASTHPRGGELFF,TGTGCCAGCACCCACCCGCGGGGGGGGGAGCTGTTTTTT
TRBJ2-5,NA,TRBD1,14,TRBV18,CASSPDRGLETQYF,TGTGCCAGCTCACCCGACAGGGGTCTAGAGACCCAGTACTTC
TRBJ1-2,NA,NA,15,TRBV11-2,CASSSNRDRNYGYTF,TGTGCCAGCAGCTCGAACAGGGATCGTAACTATGGCTACACCTTC
TRBJ2-1,NA,NA,11,TRBV12-3/TRBV12-4,CASRFGREQFF,TGTGCCAGCAGGTTTGGGAGAGAGCAGTTCTTC
TRBJ1-5,NA,TRBD1,15,TRBV24-1,CATSARTGGNQPQHF,TGTGCCACCAGTGCCCGGACAGGGGGCAATCAGCCCCAGCATTTT
TRBJ2-5,NA,TRBD1,12,TRBV2,CASRDRGETQYF,TGTGCCAGTCGGGACAGGGGAGAGACCCAGTACTTC
TRBJ1-6,NA,NA,13,TRBV5-1,CASTESPNSPLHF,TGCGCCAGCACGGAGTCGCCTAATTCACCCCTCCACTTT
TRBJ1-6,NA,TRBD1,15,TRBV2,CASTGQGGYNSPLHF,TGTGCCAGCACTGGACAGGGGGGTTATAATTCACCCCTCCACTTT
TRBJ2-2,NA,TRBD2,16,TRBV3-1/TRBV3-2,CASSQEGAGRSGELFF,TGTGCCAGCAGCCAAGAAGGAGCGGGAAGGTCCGGGGAGCTGTTTTTT
TRBJ2-7,once,NA,17,TRBV7-8,CASSFPKTGDFTYEQYF,TGTGCCAGCAGCTTTCCGAAAACAGGGGACTTTACCTACGAGCAGTACTTC
TRBJ2-1,NA,NA,15,TRBV2,CASRGRLDPIDEQFF,TGTGCCAGCAGGGGGAGACTAGACCCTATTGATGAGCAGTTCTTC
TRBJ1-2,NA,TRBD1,14,TRBV5-1,CASSYGTGGYGYTF,TGCGCCAGCAGCTACGGGACAGGGGGCTATGGCTACACCTTC
TRBJ1-1,NA,TRBD1,14,TRBV11-3,CASSSGTGGTEAFF,TGTGCCAGCAGCTCCGGGACAGGGGGCACTGAAGCTTTCTTT
TRBJ1-2,NA,TRBD1,17,TRBV4-1,CASSQDLGQGDHYGYTF,TGCGCCAGCAGCCAAGATCTGGGACAGGGGGATCACTATGGCTACACCTTC
TRBJ2-3,NA,NA,17,TRBV5-1,CASSLVQVLSYTDTQYF,TGCGCCAGCAGCTTGGTTCAGGTGTTGAGTTACACAGATACGCAGTATTTT
TRBJ2-7,NA,NA,8,TRBV19,CALYEQYF,TGTGCCCTCTACGAGCAGTACTTC
TRBJ2-1,NA,NA,14,TRBV3-1/TRBV3-2,CASSQAYKYNEQFF,TGTGCCAGCAGCCAAGCGTACAAGTACAATGAGCAGTTCTTC
TRBJ1-6,NA,NA,15,TRBV7-9,CASSLGSSYNSPLHF,TGTGCCAGCAGCTTAGGGAGCTCCTATAATTCACCCCTCCACTTT
TRBJ1-3,NA,NA,12,TRBV6-5,CASRSTRNTIYF,TGTGCCAGCAGGTCAACAAGAAACACCATATATTTT
TRBJ1-2,NA,NA,15,TRBV30,CAWSVLRGRGYGYTF,TGTGCCTGGAGTGTACTACGGGGCAGGGGCTATGGCTACACCTTC
TRBJ1-3,once,TRBD1,18,TRBV4-1,CASSQISAPGGTGNTIYF,TGCGCCAGCAGCCAGATATCCGCCCCAGGGGGGACTGGAAACACCATATATTTT